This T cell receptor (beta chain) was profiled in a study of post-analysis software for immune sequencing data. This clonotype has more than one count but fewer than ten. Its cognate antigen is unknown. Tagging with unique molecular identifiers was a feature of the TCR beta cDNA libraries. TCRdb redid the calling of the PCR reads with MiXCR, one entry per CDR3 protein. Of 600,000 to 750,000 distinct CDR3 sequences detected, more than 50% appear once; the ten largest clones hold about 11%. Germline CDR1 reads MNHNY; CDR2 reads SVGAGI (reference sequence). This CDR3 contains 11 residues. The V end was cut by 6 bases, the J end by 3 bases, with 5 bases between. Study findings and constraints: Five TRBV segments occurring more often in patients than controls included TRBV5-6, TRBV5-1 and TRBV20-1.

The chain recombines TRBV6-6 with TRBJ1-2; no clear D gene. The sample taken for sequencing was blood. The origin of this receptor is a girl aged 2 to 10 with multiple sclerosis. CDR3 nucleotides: TGTGCCAGCAGGAGTGACTATGGCTACACCTTC. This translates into CASRSDYGYTF.